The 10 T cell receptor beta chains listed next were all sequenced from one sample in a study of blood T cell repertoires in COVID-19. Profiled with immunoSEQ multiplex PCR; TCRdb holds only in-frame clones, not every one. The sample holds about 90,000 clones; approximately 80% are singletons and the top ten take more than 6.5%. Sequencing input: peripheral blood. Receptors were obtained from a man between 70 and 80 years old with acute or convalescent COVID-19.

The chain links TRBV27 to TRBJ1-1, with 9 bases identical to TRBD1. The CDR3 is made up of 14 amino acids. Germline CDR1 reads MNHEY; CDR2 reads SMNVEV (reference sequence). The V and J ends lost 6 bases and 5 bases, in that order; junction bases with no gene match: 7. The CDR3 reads CASSPTGGVTEAFF. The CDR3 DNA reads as TGTGCCAGCAGCCCGACAGGGGGTGTAACTGAAGCTTTCTTT.

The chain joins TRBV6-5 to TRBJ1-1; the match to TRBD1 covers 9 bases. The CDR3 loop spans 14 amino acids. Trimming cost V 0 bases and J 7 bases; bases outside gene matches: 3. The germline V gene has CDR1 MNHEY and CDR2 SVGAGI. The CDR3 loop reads CASSYSTGGSEAFF. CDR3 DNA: TGTGCCAGCAGTTACTCAACAGGGGGCAGTGAAGCTTTCTTT.

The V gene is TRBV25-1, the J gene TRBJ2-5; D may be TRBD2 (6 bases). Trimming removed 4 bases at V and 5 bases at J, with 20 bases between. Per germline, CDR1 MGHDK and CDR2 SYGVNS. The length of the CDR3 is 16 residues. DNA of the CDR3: TGTGCCAGCAGTGCCTCCGGGACTTGGATTCGGGAGACCCAGTACTTC. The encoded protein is CASSASGTWIRETQYF.

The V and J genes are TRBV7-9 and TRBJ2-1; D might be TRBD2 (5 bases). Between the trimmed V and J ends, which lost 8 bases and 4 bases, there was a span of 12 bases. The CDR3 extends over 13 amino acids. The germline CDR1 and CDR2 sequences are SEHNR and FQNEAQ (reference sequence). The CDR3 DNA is TGTGCCAGCGGACTGCAGGAATACAATGAGCAGTTCTTC. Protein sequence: CASGLQEYNEQFF. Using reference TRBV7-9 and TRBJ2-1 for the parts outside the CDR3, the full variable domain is DTGVSQNPRHKITKRGQNVTFRCDPISEHNRLYWYRQTLGQGPEFLTYFQNEAQLEKSRLLSDRFSAERPKGSFSTLEIQRTEQGDSAMYLCASGLQEYNEQFFGPGTRLTVL.

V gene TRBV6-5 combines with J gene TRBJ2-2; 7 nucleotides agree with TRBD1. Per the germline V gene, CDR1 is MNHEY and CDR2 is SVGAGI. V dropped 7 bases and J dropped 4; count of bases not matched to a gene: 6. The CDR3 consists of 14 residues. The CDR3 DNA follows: TGTGCCAGCAAAGGGACAGAGGTCACCGGGGAGCTGTTTTTT. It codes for CASKGTEVTGELFF.

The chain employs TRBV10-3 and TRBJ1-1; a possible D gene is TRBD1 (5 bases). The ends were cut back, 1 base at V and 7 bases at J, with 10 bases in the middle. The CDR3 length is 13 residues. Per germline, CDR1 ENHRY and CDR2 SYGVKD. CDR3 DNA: TGTGCCATCAGTGAGTTCCGACAGAGTGAAGCTTTCTTT. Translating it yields CAISEFRQSEAFF.

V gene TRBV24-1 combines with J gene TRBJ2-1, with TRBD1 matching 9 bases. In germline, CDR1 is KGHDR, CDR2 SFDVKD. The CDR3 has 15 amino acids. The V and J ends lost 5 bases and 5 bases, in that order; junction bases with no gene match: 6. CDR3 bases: TGTGCCACCAGTGCCCTCCGGACAGGGGACAATGAGCAGTTCTTC. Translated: CATSALRTGDNEQFF.

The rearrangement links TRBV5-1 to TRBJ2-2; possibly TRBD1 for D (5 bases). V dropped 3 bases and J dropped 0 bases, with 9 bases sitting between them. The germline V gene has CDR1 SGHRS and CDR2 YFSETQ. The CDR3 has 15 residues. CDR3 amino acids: CASSWQGTNTGELFF. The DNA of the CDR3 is TGCGCCAGCAGCTGGCAGGGCACGAACACCGGGGAGCTGTTTTTT.

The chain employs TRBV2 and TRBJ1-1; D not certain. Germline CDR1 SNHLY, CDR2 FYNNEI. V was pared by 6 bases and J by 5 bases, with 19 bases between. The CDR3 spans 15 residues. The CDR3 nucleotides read TGTGCCAGCAGCCCCTCGGGGAGGGAAAATACTGAAGCTTTCTTT. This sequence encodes CASSPSGRENTEAFF.

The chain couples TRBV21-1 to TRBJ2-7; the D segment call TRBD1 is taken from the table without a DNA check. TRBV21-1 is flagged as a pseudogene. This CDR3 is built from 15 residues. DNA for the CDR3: TGTGCCAGCAGCCACCTCCGGGACAGGGGCCGCGAGCAGTACGTC. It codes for CASSHLRDRGREQYV.